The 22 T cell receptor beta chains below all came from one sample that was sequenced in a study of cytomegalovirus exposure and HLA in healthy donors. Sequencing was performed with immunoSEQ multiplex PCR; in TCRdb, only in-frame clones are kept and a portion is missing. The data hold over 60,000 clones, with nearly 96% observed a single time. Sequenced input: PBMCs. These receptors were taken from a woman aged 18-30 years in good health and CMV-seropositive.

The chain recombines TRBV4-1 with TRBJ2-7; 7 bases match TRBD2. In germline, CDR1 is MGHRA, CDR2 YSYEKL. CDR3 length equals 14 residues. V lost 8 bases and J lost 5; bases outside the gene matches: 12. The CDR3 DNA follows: TGCGCCAGCGGTTGGGGGGGAGTTAAGGACGAGCAGTACTTC. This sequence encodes CASGWGGVKDEQYF.

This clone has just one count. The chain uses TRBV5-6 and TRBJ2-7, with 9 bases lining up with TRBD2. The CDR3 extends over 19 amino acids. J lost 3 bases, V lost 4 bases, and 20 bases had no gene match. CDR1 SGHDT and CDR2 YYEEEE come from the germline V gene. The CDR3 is CASSPGRLAGSSTIYEQYF. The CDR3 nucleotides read TGTGCCAGCAGCCCTGGACGTCTAGCGGGATCCTCAACGATCTACGAGCAGTACTTC.

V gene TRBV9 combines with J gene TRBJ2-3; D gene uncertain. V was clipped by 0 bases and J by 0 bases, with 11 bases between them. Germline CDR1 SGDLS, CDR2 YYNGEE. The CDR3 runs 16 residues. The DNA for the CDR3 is TGTGCCAGCAGCGTAGCTCTGTCCGGGAGCACAGATACGCAGTATTTT. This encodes CASSVALSGSTDTQYF.

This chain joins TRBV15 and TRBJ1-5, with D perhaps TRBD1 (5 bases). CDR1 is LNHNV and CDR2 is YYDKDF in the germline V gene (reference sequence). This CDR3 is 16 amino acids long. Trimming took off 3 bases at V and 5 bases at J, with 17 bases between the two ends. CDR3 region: CATSRAGSGYDQPQHF. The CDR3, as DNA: TGTGCCACCAGCAGGGCTGGGTCAGGGTACGATCAGCCCCAGCATTTT.

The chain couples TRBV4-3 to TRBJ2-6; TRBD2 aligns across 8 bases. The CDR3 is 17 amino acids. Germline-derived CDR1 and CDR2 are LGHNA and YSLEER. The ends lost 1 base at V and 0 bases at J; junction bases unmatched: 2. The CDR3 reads CASSQVTSGSGANVLTF. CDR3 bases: TGCGCCAGCAGCCAAGTAACTAGCGGCTCTGGGGCCAACGTCCTGACTTTC.

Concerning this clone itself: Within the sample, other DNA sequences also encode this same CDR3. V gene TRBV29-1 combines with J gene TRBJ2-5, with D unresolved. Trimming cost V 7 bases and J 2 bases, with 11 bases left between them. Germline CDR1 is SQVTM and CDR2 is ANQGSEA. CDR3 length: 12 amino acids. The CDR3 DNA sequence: TGCAGCGCCCGGGTCCAACAAGAGACCCAGTACTTC. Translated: CSARVQQETQYF.

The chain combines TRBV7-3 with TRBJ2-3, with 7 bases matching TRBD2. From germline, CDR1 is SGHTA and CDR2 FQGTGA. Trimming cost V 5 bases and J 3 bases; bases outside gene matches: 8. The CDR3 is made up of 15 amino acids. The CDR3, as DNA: TGTGCCAGCAGCGTAGGCGGGAGAGGGACAGATACGCAGTATTTT. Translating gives CASSVGGRGTDTQYF.

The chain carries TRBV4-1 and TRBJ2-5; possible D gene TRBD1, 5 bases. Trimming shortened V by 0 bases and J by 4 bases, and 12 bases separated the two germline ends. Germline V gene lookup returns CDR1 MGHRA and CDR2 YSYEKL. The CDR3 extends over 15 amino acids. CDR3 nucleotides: TGCGCCAGCAGCCAAGATTCCAGGGTAGGAGAGACCCAGTACTTC. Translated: CASSQDSRVGETQYF.

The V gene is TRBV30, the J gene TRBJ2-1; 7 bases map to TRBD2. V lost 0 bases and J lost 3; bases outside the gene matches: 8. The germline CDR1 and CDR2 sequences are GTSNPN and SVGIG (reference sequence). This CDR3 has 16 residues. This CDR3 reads CAWSVLRERVYNEQFF. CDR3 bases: TGTGCCTGGAGTGTATTGCGGGAGAGGGTCTACAATGAGCAGTTCTTC.

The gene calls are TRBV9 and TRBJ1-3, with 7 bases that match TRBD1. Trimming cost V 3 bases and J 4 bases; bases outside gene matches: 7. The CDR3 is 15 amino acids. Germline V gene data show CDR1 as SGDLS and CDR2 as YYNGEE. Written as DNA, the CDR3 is TGTGCCAGCAGCGCCACAGGGGCGAGGGGAAACACCATATATTTT. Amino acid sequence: CASSATGARGNTIYF.

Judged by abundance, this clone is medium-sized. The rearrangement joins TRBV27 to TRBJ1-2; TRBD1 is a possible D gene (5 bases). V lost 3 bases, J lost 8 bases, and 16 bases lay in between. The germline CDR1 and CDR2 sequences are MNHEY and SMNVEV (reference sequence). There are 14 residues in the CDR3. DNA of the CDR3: TGTGCCAGCAGTTTTCACGGGGGTAAGGAGGGCTACACCTTC. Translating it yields CASSFHGGKEGYTF.

In nucleotides, the CDR3 is TGCGCCAGCAGCTTAGAGGGAGGAGAGACCCAGTACTTC. Its protein product is CASSLEGGETQYF. The genes are TRBV5-1 and TRBJ2-5; maybe TRBD2 (6 bases). The CDR3 totals 13 residues. Trimming took off 2 bases at V and 4 bases at J, with 9 bases between the two ends. The V gene's germline CDR1 is SGHRS and CDR2 YFSETQ.

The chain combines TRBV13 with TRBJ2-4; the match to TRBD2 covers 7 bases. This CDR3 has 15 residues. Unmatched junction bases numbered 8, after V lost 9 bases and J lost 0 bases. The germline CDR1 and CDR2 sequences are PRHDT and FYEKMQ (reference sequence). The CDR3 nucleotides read TGTGCCAGTGGGGACGGGAGGAAAGCCAAAAACATTCAGTACTTC. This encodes CASGDGRKAKNIQYF.

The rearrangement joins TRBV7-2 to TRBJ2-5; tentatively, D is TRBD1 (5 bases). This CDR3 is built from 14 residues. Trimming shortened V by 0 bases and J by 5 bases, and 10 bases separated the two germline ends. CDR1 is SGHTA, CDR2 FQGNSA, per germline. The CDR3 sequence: CASSLAGKGETQYF. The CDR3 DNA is TGTGCCAGCAGCTTAGCGGGCAAGGGGGAGACCCAGTACTTC. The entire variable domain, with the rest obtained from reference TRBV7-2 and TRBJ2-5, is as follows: GAGVSQSPSNKVTEKGKDVELRCDPISGHTALYWYRQSLGQGLEFLIYFQGNSAPDKSGLPSDRFSAERTGGSVSTLTIQRTQQEDSAVYLCASSLAGKGETQYFGPGTRLLVL.

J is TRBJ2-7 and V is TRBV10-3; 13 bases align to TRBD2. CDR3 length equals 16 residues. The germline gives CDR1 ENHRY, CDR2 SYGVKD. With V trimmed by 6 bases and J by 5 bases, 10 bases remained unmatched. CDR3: CAIRLGLAGESHEQYF. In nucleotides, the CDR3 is TGTGCCATCAGACTCGGACTAGCGGGAGAGAGCCACGAGCAGTACTTC.

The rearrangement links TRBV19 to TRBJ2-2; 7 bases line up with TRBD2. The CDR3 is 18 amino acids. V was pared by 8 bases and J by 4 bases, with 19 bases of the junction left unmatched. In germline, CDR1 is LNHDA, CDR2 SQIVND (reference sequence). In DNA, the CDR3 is TGTGCCAGTTTGAAGGCGACTCAGGGTCCGGGGGGCACCGGGGAGCTGTTTTTT. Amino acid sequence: CASLKATQGPGGTGELFF.

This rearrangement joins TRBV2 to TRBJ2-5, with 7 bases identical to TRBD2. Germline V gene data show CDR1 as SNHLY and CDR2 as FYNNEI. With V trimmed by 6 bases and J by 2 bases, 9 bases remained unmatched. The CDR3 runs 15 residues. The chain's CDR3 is CASSAVGTTQETQYF. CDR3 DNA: TGTGCCAGCAGCGCCGTCGGGACTACACAAGAGACCCAGTACTTC. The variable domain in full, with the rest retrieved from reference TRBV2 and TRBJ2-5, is EPEVTQTPSHQVTQMGQEVILRCVPISNHLYFYWYRQILGQKVEFLVSFYNNEISEKSEIFDDQFSVERPDGSNFTLKIRSTKLEDSAMYFCASSAVGTTQETQYFGPGTRLLVL.

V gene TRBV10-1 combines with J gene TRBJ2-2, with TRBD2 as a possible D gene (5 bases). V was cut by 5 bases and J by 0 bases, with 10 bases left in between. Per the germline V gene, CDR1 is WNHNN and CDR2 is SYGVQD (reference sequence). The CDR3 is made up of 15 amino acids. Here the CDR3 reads CASSIGLSNTGELFF. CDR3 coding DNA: TGCGCCAGCAGTATCGGACTCTCGAACACCGGGGAGCTGTTTTTT.

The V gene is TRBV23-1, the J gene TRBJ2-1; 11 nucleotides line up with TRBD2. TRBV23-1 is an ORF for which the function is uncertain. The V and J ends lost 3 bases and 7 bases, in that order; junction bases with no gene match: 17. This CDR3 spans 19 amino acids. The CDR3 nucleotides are TGCGCCAGCAGTCATCCGCGGCACTCACTAGCGGGAGAGACGAATGAGCAGTTCTTC. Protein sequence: CASSHPRHSLAGETNEQFF.

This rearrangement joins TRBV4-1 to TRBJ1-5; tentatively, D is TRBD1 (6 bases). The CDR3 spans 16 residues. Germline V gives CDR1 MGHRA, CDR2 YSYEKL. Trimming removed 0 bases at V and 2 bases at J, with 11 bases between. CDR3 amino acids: CASSQEFRGRNQPQHF. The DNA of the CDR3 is TGCGCCAGCAGCCAAGAGTTCAGGGGACGCAATCAGCCCCAGCATTTT.

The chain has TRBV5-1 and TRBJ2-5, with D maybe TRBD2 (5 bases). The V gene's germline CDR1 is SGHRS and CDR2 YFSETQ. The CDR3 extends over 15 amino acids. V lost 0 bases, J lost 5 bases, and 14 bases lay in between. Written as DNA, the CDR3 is TGCGCCAGCAGCTTGGTGGCGGGTGGTAAGGAGACCCAGTACTTC. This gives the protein CASSLVAGGKETQYF.

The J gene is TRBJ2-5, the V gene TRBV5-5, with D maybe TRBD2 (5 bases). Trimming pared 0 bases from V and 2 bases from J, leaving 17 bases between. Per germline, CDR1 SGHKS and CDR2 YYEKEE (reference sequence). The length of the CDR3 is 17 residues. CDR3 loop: CASSLGRHWSVQETQYF. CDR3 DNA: TGTGCCAGCAGCTTGGGGAGGCATTGGAGCGTTCAAGAGACCCAGTACTTC.